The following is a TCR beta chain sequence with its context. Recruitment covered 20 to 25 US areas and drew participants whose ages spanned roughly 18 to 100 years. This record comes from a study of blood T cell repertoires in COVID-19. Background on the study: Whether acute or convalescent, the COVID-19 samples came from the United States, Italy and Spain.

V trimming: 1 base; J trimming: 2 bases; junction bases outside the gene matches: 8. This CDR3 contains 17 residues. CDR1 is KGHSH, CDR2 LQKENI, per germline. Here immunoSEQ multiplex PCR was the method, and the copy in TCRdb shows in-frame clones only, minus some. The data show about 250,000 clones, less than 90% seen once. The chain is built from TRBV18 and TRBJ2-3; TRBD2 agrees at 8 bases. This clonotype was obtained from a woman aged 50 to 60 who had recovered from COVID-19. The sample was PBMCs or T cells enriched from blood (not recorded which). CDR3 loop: CASSPRSAGVITDTQYF. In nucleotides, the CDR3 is TGTGCCAGCTCACCACGCTCAGCGGGAGTTATCACAGATACGCAGTATTTT. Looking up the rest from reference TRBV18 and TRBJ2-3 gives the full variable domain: NAGVMQNPRHLVRRRGQEARLRCSPMKGHSHVYWYRQLPEEGLKFMVYLQKENIIDESGMPKERFSAEFPKEGPSILRIQQVVRGDSAAYFCASSPRSAGVITDTQYFGPGTRLTVL.